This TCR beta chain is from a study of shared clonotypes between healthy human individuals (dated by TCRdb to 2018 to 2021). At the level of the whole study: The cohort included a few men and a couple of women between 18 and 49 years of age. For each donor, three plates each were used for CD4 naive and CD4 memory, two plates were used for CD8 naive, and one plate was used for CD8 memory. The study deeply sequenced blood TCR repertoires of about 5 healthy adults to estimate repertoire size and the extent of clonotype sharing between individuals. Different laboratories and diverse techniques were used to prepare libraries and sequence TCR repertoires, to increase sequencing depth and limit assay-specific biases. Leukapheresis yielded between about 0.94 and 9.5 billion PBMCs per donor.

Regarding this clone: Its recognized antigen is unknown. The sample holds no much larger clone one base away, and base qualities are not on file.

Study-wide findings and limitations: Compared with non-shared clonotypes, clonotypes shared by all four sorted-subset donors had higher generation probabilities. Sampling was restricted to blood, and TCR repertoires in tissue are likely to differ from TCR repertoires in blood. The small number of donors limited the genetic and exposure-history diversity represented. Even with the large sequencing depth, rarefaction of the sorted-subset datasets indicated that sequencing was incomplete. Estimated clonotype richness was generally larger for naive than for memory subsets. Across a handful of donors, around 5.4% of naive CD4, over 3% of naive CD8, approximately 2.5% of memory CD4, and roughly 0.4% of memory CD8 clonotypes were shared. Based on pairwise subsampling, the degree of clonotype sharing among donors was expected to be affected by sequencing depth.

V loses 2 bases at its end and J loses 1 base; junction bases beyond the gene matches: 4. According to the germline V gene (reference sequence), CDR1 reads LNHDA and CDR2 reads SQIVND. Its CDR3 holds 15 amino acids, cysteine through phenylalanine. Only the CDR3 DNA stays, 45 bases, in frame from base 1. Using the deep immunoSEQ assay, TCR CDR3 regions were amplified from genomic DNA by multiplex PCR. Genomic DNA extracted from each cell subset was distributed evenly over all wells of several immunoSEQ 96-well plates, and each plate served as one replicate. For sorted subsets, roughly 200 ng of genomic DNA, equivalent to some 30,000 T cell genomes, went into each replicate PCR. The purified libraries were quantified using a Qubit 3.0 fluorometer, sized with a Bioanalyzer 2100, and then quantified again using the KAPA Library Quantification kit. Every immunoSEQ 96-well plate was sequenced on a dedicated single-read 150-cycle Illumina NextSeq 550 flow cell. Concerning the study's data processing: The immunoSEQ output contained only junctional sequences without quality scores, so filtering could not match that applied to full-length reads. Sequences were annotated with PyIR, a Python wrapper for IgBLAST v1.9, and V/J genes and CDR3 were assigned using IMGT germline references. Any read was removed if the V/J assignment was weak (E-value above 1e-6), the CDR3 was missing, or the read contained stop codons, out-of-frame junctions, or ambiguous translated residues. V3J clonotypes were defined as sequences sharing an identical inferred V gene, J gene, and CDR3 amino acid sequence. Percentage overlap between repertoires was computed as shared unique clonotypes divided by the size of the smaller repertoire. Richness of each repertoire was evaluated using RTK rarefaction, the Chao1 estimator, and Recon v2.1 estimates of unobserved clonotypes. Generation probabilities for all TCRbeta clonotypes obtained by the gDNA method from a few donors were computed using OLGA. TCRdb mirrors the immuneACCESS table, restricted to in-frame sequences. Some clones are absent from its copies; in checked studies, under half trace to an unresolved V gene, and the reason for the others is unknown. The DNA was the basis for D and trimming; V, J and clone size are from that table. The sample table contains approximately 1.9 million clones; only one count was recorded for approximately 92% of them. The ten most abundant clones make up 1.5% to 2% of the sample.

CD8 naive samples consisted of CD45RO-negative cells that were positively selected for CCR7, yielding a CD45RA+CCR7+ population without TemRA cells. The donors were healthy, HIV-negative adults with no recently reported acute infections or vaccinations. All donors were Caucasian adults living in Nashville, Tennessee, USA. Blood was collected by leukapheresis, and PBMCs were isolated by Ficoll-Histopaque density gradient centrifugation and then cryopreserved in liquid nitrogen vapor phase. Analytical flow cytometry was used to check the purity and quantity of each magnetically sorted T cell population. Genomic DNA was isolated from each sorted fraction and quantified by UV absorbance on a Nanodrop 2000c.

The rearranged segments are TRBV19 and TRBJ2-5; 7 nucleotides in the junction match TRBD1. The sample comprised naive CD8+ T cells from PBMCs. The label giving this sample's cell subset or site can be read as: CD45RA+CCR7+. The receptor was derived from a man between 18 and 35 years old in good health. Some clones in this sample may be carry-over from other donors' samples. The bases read TGTGCCAGTAGTATAAGGACAGGTGGCCAAGAGACCCAGTACTTC. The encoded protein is CASSIRTGGQETQYF. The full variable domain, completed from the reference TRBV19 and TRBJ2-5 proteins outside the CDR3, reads DGGITQSPKYLFRKEGQNVTLSCEQNLNHDAMYWYRQDPGQGLRLIYYSQIVNDFQKGDIAEGYSVSREKKESFPLTVTSAQKNPTAFYLCASSIRTGGQETQYFGPGTRLLVL.